The rows below give T cell receptor beta chains drawn from one sample of a study of a mutant IDH1 vaccine in newly diagnosed glioma. These TCRs' antigens remain unknown. Produced via immunoSEQ multiplex PCR; TCRdb's table is partial and in-frame only. Of under 45,000 clones listed, about 80% are singletons. The sample in question was PBMCs, obtained from a glioma patient whose treatment included an IDH1 peptide vaccine. These receptors were obtained from a man aged 45-65 years with glioma. Both conserved end residues are part of each CDR3. The D gene is left open where the match is weak. Only part of the rows carry a size: once, few, many, or a class if the clone is expanded.

J,D,size,V,DNA,CDR3
TRBJ1-1,NA,once,TRBV15,TGTGCCACCAGCAGTTCCAGGGACTTAATGGGGACTGAAGCTTTCTTT,CATSSSRDLMGTEAFF
TRBJ1-1,NA,NA,TRBV5-1,TGCGCCAGCAGCTTGGAGGTTAGAGGGGGGAACACTGAAGCTTTCTTT,CASSLEVRGGNTEAFF
TRBJ2-3,NA,few,TRBV9,TGTGCCAGCAGCGTAGTCCCGGTCACAGATACGCAGTATTTT,CASSVVPVTDTQYF
TRBJ2-7,NA,NA,TRBV15,TGTGCCACCACTCCAGGACCGAACTCCTACGAGCAGTACTTC,CATTPGPNSYEQYF
TRBJ2-7,TRBD1,NA,TRBV28,TGTGCCAGCCTGGGACAGGCCCTCTCGGACGAGCAGTACTTC,CASLGQALSDEQYF
TRBJ2-7,NA,NA,TRBV29-1,TGCAGCGTTAGAGACAGTCCAAGCGAGCAGTACTTC,CSVRDSPSEQYF
TRBJ2-6,NA,NA,TRBV29-1,TGTTGTTTTGGACGGGGATCCGCTGGGGCCAACGTCCTGACTTTC,CCFGRGSAGANVLTF
TRBJ2-5,NA,NA,TRBV6-6,TGTGCCAGCAGCCTCAGGGGCAGGGAGACCCAGTACTTC,CASSLRGRETQYF
TRBJ1-1,NA,NA,TRBV7-7,TGTGCTAGCAGCCAGGACAGAAACACTGAAGCTTTCTTT,CASSQDRNTEAFF
TRBJ1-2,NA,NA,TRBV28,TGTGCCAGCAGCAAACAGAGTAGCCGGAGCACCTTC,CASSKQSSRSTF
TRBJ1-1,TRBD1,many,TRBV14,TGTGCCAGCAGCCCGGGACAGGGGGGACTCACTGAAGCTTTCTTT,CASSPGQGGLTEAFF
TRBJ1-5,NA,NA,TRBV5-1,TGCGCCAGCAGCTTGGGGCTCAATCAGCCCCAGCATTTT,CASSLGLNQPQHF
TRBJ1-1,TRBD1,NA,TRBV19,TGTGCCAGTAGTATAGATCGCGACAGGGAAAACACTGAAGCTTTCTTT,CASSIDRDRENTEAFF
TRBJ2-6,NA,NA,TRBV4-2,TGTGCCAGCAGCCAAGATTACAGCTCTGGGGCCAACGTCCTGACTTTC,CASSQDYSSGANVLTF
TRBJ2-2,TRBD2,NA,TRBV12-5,TGTGCTAGCGGTCCAAGCGGGGGGGCCGTGCTGTTTTTT,CASGPSGGAVLFF
TRBJ1-1,NA,NA,TRBV6-1,TGTGCCAGCAGTGCCGTGGGTCTTCCCCCCTCCGAGGCTTTCTTT,CASSAVGLPPSEAFF
TRBJ1-5,NA,NA,TRBV18,TGTGCCAGCTCCCTGAAAGGGTTTAGGGATCAGCCCCAGCATTTT,CASSLKGFRDQPQHF
TRBJ2-7,NA,medium-sized,TRBV30,TGTGCCTGGAGGTTCAACTACGAGCAGTACTTC,CAWRFNYEQYF
TRBJ2-2,TRBD1,NA,TRBV9,TGTGCCAGCAGCGTTCACAGGGGGCTTGACGGGGAGCTGTTTTTT,CASSVHRGLDGELFF
TRBJ2-1,NA,NA,TRBV10-3,TGTGCCATCAGTGATGGCGCCAAGAATGAGCAGTTCTTC,CAISDGAKNEQFF
TRBJ1-5,NA,NA,TRBV6-1,TGTGCCAGCAGTGTCGAACCTTATAGCAATCAGCCCCAGCATTTT,CASSVEPYSNQPQHF
TRBJ2-7,NA,NA,TRBV30,TGTGCCTGGAGTGAGGTTAAGGCAAGGCAGTACTTC,CAWSEVKARQYF
TRBJ2-5,NA,NA,TRBV20-1,TGCAGTGCTCACGAAGAGACCCAGTACTTC,CSAHEETQYF
TRBJ2-7,NA,few,TRBV5-3,TGTGCCAGAAGCTTGTGCCGGGAGATCACCTACGAGCAGTACTTC,CARSLCREITYEQYF
TRBJ1-2,NA,NA,TRBV6-1,TGTGCCAGCAGTGAATTGCCGCTGAGCTATGGCTACACCTTC,CASSELPLSYGYTF
TRBJ1-2,NA,once,TRBV6-1,TGTGCCAGCAGTGAAGGCCAGGGAGGTTTCTATGGCTACACCTTC,CASSEGQGGFYGYTF
TRBJ1-6,TRBD1,NA,TRBV6-4,TGTGCCAGCAGCGCCGGGACAGAGAATTCACCCCTCCACTTT,CASSAGTENSPLHF
TRBJ2-5,TRBD2,NA,TRBV5-6,TGTGCCAGCAGCTCCGGGACTAGTATTCAAGAGACCCAGTACTTC,CASSSGTSIQETQYF
TRBJ2-3,NA,NA,TRBV5-4,TGTGCCAGCAGCTTGCAGGGTTTTCGCACAGATACGCAGTATTTT,CASSLQGFRTDTQYF
TRBJ1-6,TRBD1,once,TRBV6-1,TGTGCCAGCAGTGTGGGGGAGGGACAGCGGGATTCACCCCTCCACTTT,CASSVGEGQRDSPLHF
TRBJ2-2,NA,few,TRBV6-4,TGTGCCAGCAGTGCCACACCCGGGGAGCTGTTTTTT,CASSATPGELFF
TRBJ2-7,TRBD1,few,TRBV19,TGTGCCAGGCGGGACAGGGTCGACGAGCAGTACTTC,CARRDRVDEQYF
TRBJ1-1,NA,NA,TRBV5-6,TGTGCCAGCAGCTTTCGCGGGCAGACGAACACTGAAGCTTTCTTT,CASSFRGQTNTEAFF
TRBJ2-3,TRBD2,NA,TRBV2,TGTGCCAGCAATCAGCGGGGCTCAGATACGCAGTATTTT,CASNQRGSDTQYF
TRBJ1-4,NA,NA,TRBV5-8,TGTGCCAGCAGCTTGGGTATTGGCGGATCAACTAATGAAAAACTGTTTTTT,CASSLGIGGSTNEKLFF
TRBJ1-2,NA,few,TRBV27,TGTGCCAGCAGTCCCGCAAAGGATGGCCTCTATGGCTACACCTTC,CASSPAKDGLYGYTF